The 13 T cell receptor beta chains below all came from one sample that was sequenced in a study of CD8 T cells in ankylosing spondylitis. MiXCR, applied by TCRdb to the 5' RACE reads, yields one record per CDR3 protein. The repertoire holds about 160,000 distinct CDR3 sequences, with roughly 10% as singletons. Sample: blood, either unsorted or a sorted T cell fraction (not recorded which). The receptor set was obtained from a female donor with ankylosing spondylitis or in good health (not recorded which).

This clonotype appeared many times. CDR3: CATMTGGGNTEAFF. CDR3 nucleotide sequence: TGTGCCACCATGACAGGTGGCGGGAACACTGAAGCTTTCTTT. The chain combines TRBV12-3 or TRBV12-4 with TRBJ1-1; D is possibly TRBD1 (6 bases). Trimming removed 10 bases at V and 1 base at J, with 16 bases between. The CDR3 extends over 14 amino acids.

In regard to this clonotype: A junction end diverges from the germline sequence, so it may reflect a read error. The chain employs TRBV29-1 and TRBJ2-7; the match to TRBD2 covers 8 bases. Looked up from germline, CDR1 is SQVTM and CDR2 is ANQGSEA. CDR3 length equals 13 residues. The CDR3 DNA reads as TGCAGCGTTCTAGCGGGTGCGTCCTGCGAGCAGTACTTC. It translates to CSVLAGASCEQYF.

This clonotype was found once. The junction and the germline gene differ at one end; a read error may be behind it. The chain is built from TRBV6-5 and TRBJ2-3; 12 bases map to TRBD2. This CDR3 is built from 18 residues. Germline V lookup: CDR1 MNHEY, CDR2 SVGAGI. CDR3 bases: TGTGCCAGCAGATACTCAAGAGCTAGCGGGAGGGTAACGGATACGCAGTATTTT. This encodes CASRYSRASGRVTDTQYF.

This clonotype was found many times. This chain connects TRBV5-1 to TRBJ2-7, with 10 nucleotides matching TRBD1. In germline, CDR1 is SGHRS, CDR2 YFSETQ. The CDR3 has 16 amino acids. V shed 4 bases and J 5 bases; nucleotides not matched to a gene: 12. The CDR3 spells CASSVHRGQGIDEQYF. The CDR3 bases are TGCGCCAGCAGCGTACACCGGGGACAGGGGATCGACGAGCAGTACTTC.

V gene TRBV19 combines with J gene TRBJ2-7; TRBD1 or TRBD2 may be the D gene (5 bases each). V was cut by 6 bases and J by 3 bases, with 12 bases left in between. The CDR3 has 13 residues. Germline V gene sequence: CDR1 LNHDA, CDR2 SQIVND (reference sequence). CDR3 amino acids: CASSPGAYYEQYF. In nucleotides, the CDR3 is TGTGCCAGTAGCCCCGGGGCCTACTACGAGCAGTACTTC.

This clonotype turned up a few times. V is TRBV4-1 and J is TRBJ2-7; D is undetermined. CDR1 and CDR2 (germline): MGHRA, YSYEKL. The CDR3 runs to 15 residues. V lost 1 base to trimming and J lost 4 bases, with 14 bases between them. CDR3 amino acids: CASSQAVSNIYEQYF. CDR3 coding DNA: TGCGCCAGCAGCCAAGCGGTCAGCAACATATACGAGCAGTACTTC.

This clonotype has more than one count but fewer than ten. The CDR3 sequence is CASSYSAQETQYF. CDR3 bases: TGTGCCAGCAGTTACAGCGCGCAAGAGACCCAGTACTTC. The chain combines TRBV6-2 or TRBV6-3 with TRBJ2-5; D gene unclear. The germline V gene has CDR1 MNHEY and CDR2 SVGEGT. The CDR3 covers 13 residues. Trimming removed 2 bases from V and 2 bases from J, with 6 bases in between.

This clonotype showed up just a few times. The J gene is TRBJ2-7, the V gene TRBV10-3; TRBD1 aligns across 7 bases. CDR3 size: 17 residues. CDR1 and CDR2 (germline): ENHRY, SYGVKD. V lost 2 bases to trimming and J lost 5 bases; unmatched junction nucleotides: 15. The CDR3 is CAISEAQTGSGSDEQYF. CDR3 coding DNA: TGTGCCATCAGTGAGGCACAGACAGGGTCCGGATCGGACGAGCAGTACTTC.

The V call is TRBV29-1, the J call TRBJ2-7, with a weak D call TRBD2 (5 bases). The CDR3 runs 13 residues. Trimming removed 0 bases at V and 7 bases at J, with 13 bases between. Germline CDR1 SQVTM, CDR2 ANQGSEA. CDR3 sequence: CSVEEGNPGEQYF. The DNA of the CDR3 is TGCAGCGTTGAAGAGGGTAACCCGGGGGAGCAGTACTTC.

This clonotype is a singleton in its sample. The CDR3 sequence is CASSQDSDSPLHF. In nucleotides, the CDR3 is TGCGCCAGCAGCCAAGATTCGGATTCACCCCTCCACTTT. This chain joins TRBV4-3 and TRBJ1-6; unclear D gene. The V and J ends lost 0 bases and 8 bases respectively, with 5 bases between them. The CDR3 is 13 residues long. The germline CDR1 and CDR2 sequences are LGHNA and YSLEER.

Ten or more counts support this clonotype. The rearrangement joins TRBV4-1 to TRBJ2-1; D remains unclear. Germline CDR1 and CDR2: MGHRA and YSYEKL. The V and J ends lost 1 base and 6 bases respectively, with 4 bases between them. CDR3 length: 12 amino acids. This CDR3 reads CASSQGGNEQFF. In nucleotides, the CDR3 is TGCGCCAGCAGCCAAGGGGGCAATGAGCAGTTCTTC.

By frequency in the sample, this clonotype is medium-sized. V and J are TRBV7-9 and TRBJ1-1; D possibly corresponds to TRBD1 (5 bases). CDR1 and CDR2 from the germline V gene are SEHNR and FQNEAQ (reference sequence). This CDR3 comprises 13 residues. Trimming took off 7 bases at V and 4 bases at J, with 13 bases between the two ends. CDR3 in DNA: TGTGCCAGCACACCAGGGAGTACCACTGAAGCTTTCTTT. Translation gives CASTPGSTTEAFF. Looking up the rest from reference TRBV7-9 and TRBJ1-1 gives the full variable domain: DTGVSQNPRHKITKRGQNVTFRCDPISEHNRLYWYRQTLGQGPEFLTYFQNEAQLEKSRLLSDRFSAERPKGSFSTLEIQRTEQGDSAMYLCASTPGSTTEAFFGQGTRLTVV.

This clonotype was observed a handful of times. This chain links TRBV13 with TRBJ1-1; D is unclear. The CDR3 length is 14 residues. Looked up from germline, CDR1 is PRHDT and CDR2 is FYEKMQ (reference sequence). V lost 5 bases and J lost 4, with 14 bases in between. Here the CDR3 reads CASSPARAGTEAFF. The CDR3 DNA reads as TGTGCCAGCAGCCCCGCACGGGCCGGCACTGAAGCTTTCTTT.